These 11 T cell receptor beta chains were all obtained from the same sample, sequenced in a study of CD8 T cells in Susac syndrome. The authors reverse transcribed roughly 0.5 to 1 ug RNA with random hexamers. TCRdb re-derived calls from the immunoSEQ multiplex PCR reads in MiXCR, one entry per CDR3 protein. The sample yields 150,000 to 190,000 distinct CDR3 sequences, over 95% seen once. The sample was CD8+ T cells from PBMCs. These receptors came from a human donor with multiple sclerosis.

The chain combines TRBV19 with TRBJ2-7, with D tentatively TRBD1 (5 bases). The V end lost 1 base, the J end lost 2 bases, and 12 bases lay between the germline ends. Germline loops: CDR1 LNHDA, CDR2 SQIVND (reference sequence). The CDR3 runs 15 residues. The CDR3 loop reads CASSIVPTEAYEQYF. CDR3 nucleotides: TGTGCCAGTAGTATAGTGCCGACAGAAGCCTACGAGCAGTACTTC.

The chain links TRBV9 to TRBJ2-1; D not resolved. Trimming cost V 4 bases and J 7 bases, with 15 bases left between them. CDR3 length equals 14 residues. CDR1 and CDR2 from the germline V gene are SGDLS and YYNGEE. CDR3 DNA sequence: TGTGCCAGCAGCTCCGGATTATCGGAGAATGAGCAGTTCTTC. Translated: CASSSGLSENEQFF.

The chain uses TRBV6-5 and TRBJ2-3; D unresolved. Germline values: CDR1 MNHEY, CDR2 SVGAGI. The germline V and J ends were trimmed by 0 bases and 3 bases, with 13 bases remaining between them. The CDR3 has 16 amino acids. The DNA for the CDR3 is TGTGCCAGCAGTTACTCGATGATACGGAGTACAGATACGCAGTATTTT. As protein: CASSYSMIRSTDTQYF.

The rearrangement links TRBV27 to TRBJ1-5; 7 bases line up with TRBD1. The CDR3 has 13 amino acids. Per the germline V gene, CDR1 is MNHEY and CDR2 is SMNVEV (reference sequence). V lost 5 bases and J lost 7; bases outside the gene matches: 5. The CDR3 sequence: CASSTGRGQPQHF. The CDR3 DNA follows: TGTGCCAGCAGTACGGGCAGGGGGCAGCCCCAGCATTTT.

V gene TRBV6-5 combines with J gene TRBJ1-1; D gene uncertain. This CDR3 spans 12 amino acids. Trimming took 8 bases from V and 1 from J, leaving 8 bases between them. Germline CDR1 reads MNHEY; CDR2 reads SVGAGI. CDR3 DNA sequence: TGTGCCAGCCGGGATCCGAACACTGAAGCTTTCTTT. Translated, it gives CASRDPNTEAFF.

CDR3 in DNA: TGTGCCAGCAGTTACTCGGGGGGCGAGCAGTACGTC. This gives the protein CASSYSGGEQYV. The genes are TRBV6-6 and TRBJ2-7; possibly TRBD2 for D (6 bases). V was trimmed by 0 bases and J by 6 bases, leaving 6 bases between them. This CDR3 region has 12 residues. CDR1 and CDR2 (germline): MNHNY, SVGAGI (reference sequence).

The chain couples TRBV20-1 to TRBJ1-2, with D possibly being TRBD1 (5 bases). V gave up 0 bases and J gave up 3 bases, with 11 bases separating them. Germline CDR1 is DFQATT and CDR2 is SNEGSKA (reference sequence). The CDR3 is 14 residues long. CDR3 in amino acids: CSARDPWTYYGYTF. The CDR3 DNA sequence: TGCAGTGCTAGAGATCCATGGACATACTATGGCTACACCTTC.

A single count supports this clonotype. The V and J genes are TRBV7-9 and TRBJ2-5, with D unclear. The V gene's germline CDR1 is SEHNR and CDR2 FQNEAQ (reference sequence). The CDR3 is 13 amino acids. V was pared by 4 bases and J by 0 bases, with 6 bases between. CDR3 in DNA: TGTGCCAGCAGCTCAGAGTACCAAGAGACCCAGTACTTC. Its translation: CASSSEYQETQYF.

The CDR3 DNA reads as TGTGCCAGCAGCCAAGGAGGGGCGTGGGGTTCACCCCTCCACTTT. It translates to CASSQGGAWGSPLHF. The chain carries TRBV14 and TRBJ1-6; tentative D call: TRBD1 (5 bases). The germline V and J ends were trimmed by 1 base and 9 bases, with 13 bases remaining between them. Germline values: CDR1 SGHDN, CDR2 FVKESK. This CDR3 region has 15 residues.

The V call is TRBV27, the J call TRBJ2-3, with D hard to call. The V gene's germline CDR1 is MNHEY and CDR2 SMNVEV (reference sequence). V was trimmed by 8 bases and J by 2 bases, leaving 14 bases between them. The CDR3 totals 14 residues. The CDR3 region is CASSWRRYTDTQYF. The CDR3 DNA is TGTGCCAGCTCCTGGCGGCGTTACACAGATACGCAGTATTTT.

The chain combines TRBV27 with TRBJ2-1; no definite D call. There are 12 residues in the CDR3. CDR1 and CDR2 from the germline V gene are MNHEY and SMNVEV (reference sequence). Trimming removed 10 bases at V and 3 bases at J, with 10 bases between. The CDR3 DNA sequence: TGTGCCACCACCACTTACTACAATGAGCAGTTCTTC. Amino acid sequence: CATTTYYNEQFF.